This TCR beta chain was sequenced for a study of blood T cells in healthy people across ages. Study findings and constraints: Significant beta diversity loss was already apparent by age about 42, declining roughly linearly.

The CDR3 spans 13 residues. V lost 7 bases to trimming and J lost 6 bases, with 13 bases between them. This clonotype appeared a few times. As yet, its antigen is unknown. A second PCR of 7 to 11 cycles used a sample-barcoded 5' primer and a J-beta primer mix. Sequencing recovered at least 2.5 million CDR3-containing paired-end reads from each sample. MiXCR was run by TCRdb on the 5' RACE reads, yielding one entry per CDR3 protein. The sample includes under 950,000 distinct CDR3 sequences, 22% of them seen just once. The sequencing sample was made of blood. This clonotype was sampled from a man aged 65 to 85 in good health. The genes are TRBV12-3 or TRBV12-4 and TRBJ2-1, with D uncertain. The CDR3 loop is CASTQDEPNEQFF. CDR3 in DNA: TGTGCCAGCACTCAGGATGAACCCAATGAGCAGTTCTTC.